This paragraph reports one TCR beta chain. The entry originates in a study of blood T cell repertoires in COVID-19. Study context: Researchers got acute and convalescent COVID-19 samples from the United States, Italy and Spain. The cDNA or gDNA used as material had been derived from T cells, B-cell-depleted T cells, or PBMCs.

The assay was immunoSEQ multiplex PCR, and TCRdb's table has in-frame clones only and misses some. The sample has roughly 260,000 clones; approximately 83% are singletons. Source material: PBMCs or T cells enriched from blood (not recorded which). This clonotype originated in a woman aged 40-49 years who had been exposed to COVID-19.

The CDR3 is CASSSNRGNTIYF. The DNA for the CDR3 is TGTGCCAGCAGCTCGAACAGGGGAAACACCATATATTTT. The genes are TRBV11-2 and TRBJ1-3; perhaps TRBD1 as D (5 bases). The germline gives CDR1 SGHAT, CDR2 FQNNGV. Trimming shortened V by 4 bases and J by 4 bases, and 8 bases separated the two germline ends. CDR3 size: 13 residues.